Below, 10 T cell receptor beta chains from the same sample are listed, as sequenced in a study of cytomegalovirus exposure and HLA in healthy donors. Libraries were prepared by immunoSEQ multiplex PCR; TCRdb keeps only in-frame clonotypes and omits some of them. Of fewer than 200,000 clones listed, 80% to 90% were seen once; the top ten hold 1.4%. Sequences were obtained from PBMCs. The receptors stem from a woman aged 25 to 39 in good health and CMV-seronegative.

The V and J genes are TRBV4-2 and TRBJ1-2, with D possibly matching TRBD1 (6 bases). CDR1 and CDR2 from the germline V gene are LGHNA and YNFKEQ. Trimming took off 0 bases at V and 4 bases at J, with 15 bases between the two ends. This CDR3 spans 16 amino acids. The CDR3 DNA follows: TGTGCCAGCAGCCAAGATCAGCGGGGGCGCACCTATGGCTACACCTTC. Protein sequence: CASSQDQRGRTYGYTF.

J is TRBJ2-2 and V is TRBV12-5, with 8 nucleotides matching TRBD2. Trimming at V came to 3 bases and at J to 7 bases, leaving 13 bases not matched to a gene. Germline CDR1 is LGHNT and CDR2 is FRNRAP. The CDR3 sequence is 17 residues long. The chain's CDR3 is CASGFILPGGQGGELFF. CDR3 DNA sequence: TGTGCTAGTGGTTTTATTCTTCCGGGGGGGCAGGGCGGGGAGCTGTTTTTT.

With respect to this clone: Additional DNA sequences in this sample encode the identical CDR3. V gene TRBV7-9 combines with J gene TRBJ2-7; a weak D match, TRBD2 (6 bases). The germline gives CDR1 SEHNR, CDR2 FQNEAQ (reference sequence). The CDR3 has 13 residues. Trimming removed 4 bases at V and 2 bases at J, with 9 bases between. Here the CDR3 reads CASSSGLAYEQYF. CDR3 nucleotides: TGTGCCAGCAGCTCGGGACTCGCCTACGAGCAGTACTTC.

This chain joins TRBV27 and TRBJ1-6, with D perhaps matching TRBD1 (6 bases). This CDR3 is built from 16 residues. Trimming stripped 6 bases from V and 4 bases from J, with 16 bases between. Germline V CDR1 and CDR2: MNHEY, SMNVEV (reference sequence). CDR3 protein: CASRLRGGGYNSPLHF. CDR3 in DNA: TGTGCCAGCAGGTTGAGAGGGGGGGGGTATAATTCACCCCTCCACTTT.

The genes are TRBV28 and TRBJ1-5; D is unresolved. V dropped 5 bases and J dropped 6 bases, with 14 bases sitting between them. CDR1 and CDR2 from the germline V gene are MDHEN and SYDVKM. The CDR3 is 14 amino acids. Written as DNA, the CDR3 is TGTGCCAGCAGTCTCCTCACCCGGAGTCAGCCCCAGCATTTT. Protein: CASSLLTRSQPQHF. Variable domain in full (rest from reference TRBV28 and TRBJ1-5): DVKVTQSSRYLVKRTGEKVFLECVQDMDHENMFWYRQDPGLGLRLIYFSYDVKMKEKGDIPEGYSVSREKKERFSLILESASTNQTSMYLCASSLLTRSQPQHFGDGTRLSIL.

V and J are TRBV7-8 and TRBJ1-2, with D unresolved. V shed 5 bases and J shed 8 bases, with 15 bases lying between them. Germline V gives CDR1 SGHVS, CDR2 FQNEAQ. The CDR3 loop spans 13 amino acids. This CDR3 reads CASSPNSRSGYTF. In DNA, the CDR3 is TGTGCCAGCAGCCCCAACTCCCGCTCAGGCTACACCTTC.

The chain employs TRBV10-3 and TRBJ1-1; 10 bases map to TRBD1. Trimming removed 4 bases from V and 7 bases from J; junction bases left unmatched: 3. The CDR3 is 13 residues long. The germline CDR1 and CDR2 sequences are ENHRY and SYGVKD. Here the CDR3 reads CAISGQGAVEAFF. CDR3 bases: TGTGCCATCAGTGGACAGGGGGCCGTTGAAGCTTTCTTT.

This clone was observed once. The chain combines TRBV6-1 with TRBJ2-7, with a weak D call TRBD1 (8 bases). V lost 6 bases and J 3 bases, leaving 18 bases between the germline ends. The CDR3 is made up of 15 amino acids. The V gene's germline CDR1 is MNHNS and CDR2 SASEGT. CDR3 sequence: CASRAQTGEGYEQYF. The CDR3 DNA follows: TGTGCCAGCAGAGCCCAGACAGGGGAGGGCTACGAGCAGTACTTC.

This rearrangement joins TRBV11-2 to TRBJ1-1, with a possible D match to TRBD1 (5 bases). V was shortened by 0 bases and J by 7 bases, with 9 bases between the two germline ends. Germline values: CDR1 SGHAT, CDR2 FQNNGV. The CDR3 consists of 13 residues. In DNA, the CDR3 is TGTGCCAGCAGCTTAGATAGGGGAGGTGAAGCTTTCTTT. Encoded protein: CASSLDRGGEAFF.

V gene TRBV4-2 combines with J gene TRBJ2-1; TRBD2 agrees at 10 bases. V gave up 1 base and J gave up 0 bases; unmatched junction bases: 12. The CDR3 spans 20 residues. CDR1 is LGHNA and CDR2 is YNFKEQ in the germline V gene. CDR3 residues: CASSQAIAGGGSSSYNEQFF. The CDR3 DNA is TGTGCCAGCAGCCAAGCAATAGCGGGAGGCGGGTCGAGCTCCTACAATGAGCAGTTCTTC.